One T cell receptor beta chain is described in this entry. This receptor's antigen is unknown. Nothing much larger sits one base from this clone, and base qualities are not available. This entry belongs to a study of T-cell reconstitution after alpha-beta-depleted transplantation in children (dated by TCRdb to about 2016). For the wider study: Using TCR repertoire profiling, the study followed T-cell immune reconstitution in a quantitative way in children after TCRalphabeta/CD19-depleted allogeneic hematopoietic cell transplantation.

The treatment or condition label on this specimen signifies: allogeneic hematopoietic cell transplantation with graft depleted of TCRalphabeta T cells and CD19 B cells. The transplant recipients were children given TCRalphabeta/CD19-depleted allogeneic hematopoietic cell grafts. Library creation used PCR. TCRdb lists the instrument as Illumina HiSeq 2500. To normalize quantification of the TCRbeta repertoire, the TCR libraries were built with molecular barcoding that relied on unique molecular identifiers. The raw public data were reprocessed by TCRdb itself: fastp quality trimming at Q25, MiXCR clonotype calling, in-frame beta chains only. All rows with the same CDR3 protein become a single entry with the most common DNA and genes. Here the sample has some 440,000 distinct CDR3 sequences; around 15% occur a single time. In total, the top ten clones hold less than 30% of the sample. Study-level results and caveats: In some patients, high TCRbeta diversity at day 60 was attributed to recipient T cells and intrathymic progenitors that had survived conditioning. Over subsequent months, a decline in hyperexpanded clone frequencies was noted, and after one year, T-cell counts and TCRbeta diversity were mostly ascribed to newly produced T cells. Apparently early alphabetaT-cell count recovery about two months after transplant reportedly relied on only several hundred rapidly expanded clones derived from non-depleted graft cells.

The CDR3 starts with the cysteine, ends with the phenylalanine, and has 13 residues. Just CDR3 DNA is preserved here, 39 bases in frame from base 1. CDR1 SGHTA and CDR2 FQGNSA are derived from the germline V gene. Trimming accounts for 1 base at V and 7 bases at J, while the number of junction bases matched to no gene is 2. Sequenced here: PBMCs, mostly from graft donor cells, sampled 360 days after TCRalphabeta/CD19-depleted stem cell transplant. The receptor comes from a boy younger than two who had a stem cell transplant for Wiskott-Aldrich syndrome, so the T cells may come from the graft donor. The chain was built from TRBV7-2 and TRBJ2-3; 7 middle bases align to TRBD2. The CDR3 protein: CASSLGGLHTQYF. The DNA reads TGTGCCAGCAGCTTAGGGGGACTACATACGCAGTATTTT.